This T cell receptor beta chain was sequenced during a study of blood T cell repertoires in COVID-19. Study-wide background: Both acute and convalescent COVID-19 samples were obtained from the United States, Italy and Spain. PBMCs, B-cell-depleted T cells, or T cells provided the cDNA or gDNA that made up the material.

Assay used: immunoSEQ multiplex PCR; TCRdb lists only in-frame clones, some missing. In the table there are approximately 120,000 clones, approximately 81% of which are singletons. This receptor was identified in an elderly man with COVID-19, enrolled during active disease. Sample: peripheral blood.

The CDR3 loop reads CASNKRGYYGYTF. As DNA, the CDR3 is TGTGCCAGTAACAAGCGGGGGTACTATGGCTACACCTTC. The chain recombines TRBV19 with TRBJ1-2; TRBD1 is a possible D gene (5 bases). V gave up 7 bases and J gave up 3 bases, with 12 bases separating them. The germline V gene encodes CDR1 LNHDA and CDR2 SQIVND (reference sequence). This CDR3 has 13 residues.